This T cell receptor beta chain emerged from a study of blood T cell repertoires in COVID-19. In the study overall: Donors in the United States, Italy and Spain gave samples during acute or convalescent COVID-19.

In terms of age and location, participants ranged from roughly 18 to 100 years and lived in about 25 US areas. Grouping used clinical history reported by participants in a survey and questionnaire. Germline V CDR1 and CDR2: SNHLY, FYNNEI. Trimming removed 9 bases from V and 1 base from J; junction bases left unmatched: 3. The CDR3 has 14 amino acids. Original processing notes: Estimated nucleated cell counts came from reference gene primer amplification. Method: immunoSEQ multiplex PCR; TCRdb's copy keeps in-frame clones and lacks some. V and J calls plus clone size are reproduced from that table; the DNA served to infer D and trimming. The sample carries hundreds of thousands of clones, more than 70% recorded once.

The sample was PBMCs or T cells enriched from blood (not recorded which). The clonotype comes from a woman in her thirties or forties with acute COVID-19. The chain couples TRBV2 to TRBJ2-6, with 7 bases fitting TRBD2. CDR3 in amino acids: CASPGGSGANVLTF. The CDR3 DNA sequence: TGTGCCAGTCCGGGGGGTTCTGGGGCCAACGTCCTGACTTTC.